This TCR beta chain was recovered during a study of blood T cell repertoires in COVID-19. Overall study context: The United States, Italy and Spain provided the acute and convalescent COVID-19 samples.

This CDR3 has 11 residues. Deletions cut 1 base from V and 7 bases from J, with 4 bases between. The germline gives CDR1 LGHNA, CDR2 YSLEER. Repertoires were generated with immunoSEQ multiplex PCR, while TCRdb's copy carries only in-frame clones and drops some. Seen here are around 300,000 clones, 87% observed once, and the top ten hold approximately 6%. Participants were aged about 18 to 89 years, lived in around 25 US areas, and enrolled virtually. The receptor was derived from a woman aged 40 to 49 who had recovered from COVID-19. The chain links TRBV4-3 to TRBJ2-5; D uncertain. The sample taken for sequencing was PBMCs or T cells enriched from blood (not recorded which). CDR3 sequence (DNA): TGCGCCAGCAGCCAAGCGGGGACCCAGTACTTC. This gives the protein CASSQAGTQYF.